The 30 T cell receptor beta chains in this list originate from one sample, sequenced in a study of T-cell reconstitution after alpha-beta-depleted transplantation in children. Preparation of the TCRbeta library involved a method that used unique molecular identifiers. One entry per CDR3 protein results from TCRdb running MiXCR on the PCR reads. The sample gives approximately 420,000 distinct CDR3 sequences, roughly a tenth of which show up once; roughly 5.1% is in the top ten. Specimen: PBMCs from the stem cell graft donor, collected from the stem cell graft. Receptors were obtained from a human donor who donated a stem cell graft to a child with acute myeloid leukemia.

This clonotype was counted a few times. CDR3 residues: CSVEDMSGVKQFF. As DNA, the CDR3 is TGCAGCGTTGAAGATATGAGCGGGGTAAAGCAGTTCTTC. This sequence joins TRBV29-1 and TRBJ2-1, with 7 bases that match TRBD2. V dropped 0 bases and J dropped 11; count of bases not matched to a gene: 7. The CDR3 loop spans 13 amino acids. Germline V CDR1 and CDR2: SQVTM, ANQGSEA.

The chain uses TRBV20-1 and TRBJ1-4; possibly TRBD1 for D (5 bases). This CDR3 spans 14 amino acids. From germline, CDR1 is DFQATT and CDR2 SNEGSKA (reference sequence). Trimming took 5 bases from V and 7 from J, leaving 17 bases between them. Here the CDR3 DNA reads TGCAGTGCTGGGACGGCGGAGTTAGGTGAAAAACTGTTTTTT. Translation: CSAGTAELGEKLFF.

The rearrangement joins TRBV5-4 to TRBJ2-5, with D perhaps being TRBD1 or TRBD2 (6 bases each). The V end lost 2 bases, the J end lost 5 bases, and 16 bases lay between the germline ends. CDR1 is SGHNT and CDR2 is YYREEE in the germline V gene (reference sequence). The CDR3 covers 15 residues. The CDR3 DNA sequence: TGTGCCAGCAGCTTAATAGGGGGGTCGGCGGAGACCCAGTACTTC. Protein product: CASSLIGGSAETQYF.

In its sample, this clonotype was seen a few times. This rearrangement joins TRBV20-1 to TRBJ2-3; TRBD2 is a possible D gene (6 bases). Between the trimmed V and J ends, which lost 3 bases and 2 bases, there was a span of 12 bases. The germline V gene encodes CDR1 DFQATT and CDR2 SNEGSKA (reference sequence). The CDR3 contains 14 residues. CDR3 in DNA: TGCAGTGCTAGCCCCCGGGACTTCACAGATACGCAGTATTTT. It encodes CSASPRDFTDTQYF.

This clonotype was picked up many times. The chain joins TRBV29-1 to TRBJ2-1; the D call may be TRBD1 or TRBD2 (5 bases each). The CDR3 totals 13 residues. Between the trimmed V and J ends, which lost 4 bases and 3 bases, there was a span of 10 bases. Germline values: CDR1 SQVTM, CDR2 ANQGSEA. The CDR3 DNA follows: TGCAGCGTTGCCCGGGACGGCTACAATGAGCAGTTCTTC. It codes for CSVARDGYNEQFF.

Comment on this clonotype: Possible read error: a much larger clone is one base away. The chain carries TRBV7-2 and TRBJ2-5; 11 nucleotides align to TRBD2. CDR3 size: 16 residues. Germline V lookup: CDR1 SGHTA, CDR2 FQGNSA. CDR3 protein: CASSLELAGGPETQCF. In DNA, the CDR3 is TGTGCCAGCAGCTTGGAATTAGCGGGAGGGCCAGAGACCCAGTGCTTC.

CDR3 DNA: TGTGCCACCAGCCAAGATCTACTACACTACTACGAGCAGTACGTC. This codes for CATSQDLLHYYEQYV. The chain is built from TRBV3-1 and TRBJ2-7; no definite D call. The CDR3 contains 15 residues. From germline, CDR1 is LGHDT and CDR2 YNNKEL (reference sequence).

This clonotype was picked up many times. The chain carries TRBV24-1 and TRBJ2-6, with 8 bases identical to TRBD1. CDR3 length: 14 residues. The junction had 2 bases not matched to a gene; V was cut back by 9 bases and J by 2 bases. Germline V CDR1 and CDR2: KGHDR, SFDVKD. The CDR3 DNA is TGTGCCACCCCAGGGGGCCCTGGGGCCAACGTCCTGACTTTC. Translated, it gives CATPGGPGANVLTF.

Only a few counts were recorded for this clonotype. V usage is TRBV7-8 and J usage is TRBJ2-5; D not certain. CDR1 is SGHVS and CDR2 is FQNEAQ in the germline V gene. Trimming removed 2 bases at V and 5 bases at J, with 12 bases between. There are 14 residues in the CDR3. The CDR3 spells CASSLSRVGETQYF. The CDR3 DNA reads TGTGCCAGCAGCTTAAGTCGCGTCGGGGAGACCCAGTACTTC.

This clonotype was seen ten or more times. V and J are TRBV6-5 and TRBJ2-1; TRBD2 agrees at 13 bases. J lost 7 bases, V lost 6 bases, and 6 bases had no gene match. The CDR3 contains 15 residues. Germline-derived CDR1 and CDR2 are MNHEY and SVGAGI. DNA of the CDR3: TGTGCCAGCAGGGCCGGGACTAGCGGGGTAAATGAGCAGTTCTTC. Its translation is CASRAGTSGVNEQFF.

This clonotype showed up just a few times. The chain couples TRBV7-9 to TRBJ2-3; D tentatively reads TRBD1 or TRBD2 (5 bases each). V lost 1 base to trimming and J lost 2 bases, with 13 bases between them. From germline, CDR1 is SEHNR and CDR2 FQNEAQ (reference sequence). CDR3 size: 16 residues. The chain's CDR3 is CASSLDRGSTTDTQYF. In nucleotides, the CDR3 is TGTGCCAGCAGCTTAGACCGGGGCTCCACCACAGATACGCAGTATTTT. Supplemented by reference TRBV7-9 and TRBJ2-3, the full variable domain reads DTGVSQNPRHKITKRGQNVTFRCDPISEHNRLYWYRQTLGQGPEFLTYFQNEAQLEKSRLLSDRFSAERPKGSFSTLEIQRTEQGDSAMYLCASSLDRGSTTDTQYFGPGTRLTVL.

This clonotype was observed at least ten times. The chain joins TRBV4-2 to TRBJ2-1, with 8 bases matching TRBD2. Trimming cost V 1 base and J 8 bases; bases outside gene matches: 7. The CDR3 contains 15 residues. Germline CDR1 LGHNA, CDR2 YNFKEQ. As DNA, the CDR3 is TGTGCCAGCAGCCAAGGAAGCGGGAGACCTGATGAGCAGTTCTTC. Encoded protein: CASSQGSGRPDEQFF.

This clonotype was recorded many times. CDR3 region: CASSQDFGTQYF. CDR3 bases: TGTGCCAGCAGCCAAGACTTCGGGACCCAGTACTTC. The chain combines TRBV14 with TRBJ2-5; D is unresolved. The CDR3 totals 12 residues. Looked up from germline, CDR1 is SGHDN and CDR2 is FVKESK. Trimming left V 0 bases short and J 7 bases short, with 6 bases between. The full variable domain, rest sourced from reference TRBV14 and TRBJ2-5, is EAGVTQFPSHSVIEKGQTVTLRCDPISGHDNLYWYRRVMGKEIKFLLHFVKESKQDESGMPNNRFLAERTGGTYSTLKVQPAELEDSGVYFCASSQDFGTQYFGPGTRLLVL.

This clonotype has just a few counts. The V and J genes are TRBV5-1 and TRBJ2-7, with 9 bases identical to TRBD1. Unmatched junction bases numbered 8, after V lost 4 bases and J lost 6 bases. The CDR3 sequence is 14 residues long. Germline V gene lookup returns CDR1 SGHRS and CDR2 YFSETQ. CDR3 nucleotide sequence: TGCGCCAGCAGCCGGGGACAGGGTCGTGGCGAGCAGTACGTC. It encodes CASSRGQGRGEQYV.

This clonotype was seen a few times. The rearrangement uses TRBV5-1 and TRBJ1-5; D perhaps matches TRBD1 (5 bases). Germline values: CDR1 SGHRS, CDR2 YFSETQ. The ends were cut back, 6 bases at V and 4 bases at J, with 11 bases in the middle. The CDR3 is 13 residues long. CDR3 sequence (DNA): TGCGCCAGCAAAGGGGCAGATAATCAGCCCCAGCATTTT. Residues: CASKGADNQPQHF.

This clonotype has more than one count but fewer than ten. The rearrangement links TRBV11-2 to TRBJ2-5; D is possibly TRBD2 (5 bases). V was trimmed by 0 bases and J by 5 bases, leaving 16 bases between them. Germline V CDR1 and CDR2: SGHAT, FQNNGV. This CDR3 has 16 amino acids. The CDR3 nucleotides are TGTGCCAGCAGCTTAGATAGTGGAGCTAGCTGGGAGACCCAGTACTTC. It specifies CASSLDSGASWETQYF.

This clonotype was picked up a small number of times. The chain couples TRBV12-3 or TRBV12-4 to TRBJ2-3; 9 nucleotides align to TRBD1. The ends lost 6 bases at V and 1 base at J; junction bases unmatched: 5. The CDR3 is 15 residues long. CDR3 sequence (DNA): TGTGCCAGCAGAGCACAGGGGGCCGGCACAGATACGCAGTATTTT. Amino acid sequence: CASRAQGAGTDTQYF.

This clonotype was counted between two and nine times. This chain uses TRBV5-1 with TRBJ2-7, with no clear D. The V end was cut by 0 bases, the J end by 3 bases, with 10 bases between. Germline assignment: CDR1 SGHRS and CDR2 YFSETQ. The CDR3 is 14 residues long. The CDR3 protein is CASSLEGSYYEQYF. Written as DNA, the CDR3 is TGCGCCAGCAGCTTGGAGGGCAGCTACTACGAGCAGTACTTC.

This clonotype was found a few times. The chain combines TRBV20-1 with TRBJ2-7; possible D gene TRBD1, 6 bases. Germline V gene lookup returns CDR1 DFQATT and CDR2 SNEGSKA (reference sequence). Deletions cut 6 bases from V and 6 bases from J, with 15 bases between. This CDR3 comprises 12 residues. Here the CDR3 reads CSAPETGGEQYF. CDR3 sequence (DNA): TGCAGTGCGCCCGAGACAGGAGGCGAGCAGTACTTC.

This clonotype occurred a few times. The CDR3 region has the DNA TGTGCCACCAGCAGAGATTGGGGAGGCCTGAACACTGAAGCTTTCTTT. This sequence encodes CATSRDWGGLNTEAFF. The J gene is TRBJ1-1, the V gene TRBV15; D gene unclear. Looked up from germline, CDR1 is LNHNV and CDR2 is YYDKDF (reference sequence). Trimming took off 0 bases at V and 0 bases at J, with 11 bases between the two ends. The CDR3 contains 16 residues.

In its sample, this clonotype was seen a few times. The genes are TRBV15 and TRBJ1-1; D ambiguous. Trimming stripped 5 bases from V and 3 bases from J, with 10 bases between. This CDR3 region has 13 residues. Germline CDR1 reads LNHNV; CDR2 reads YYDKDF (reference sequence). The chain's CDR3 is CATSYRRDTEAFF. The CDR3 DNA sequence: TGTGCCACCAGCTATAGGAGGGACACTGAAGCTTTCTTT.

This clonotype was observed many times. V usage is TRBV3-1 and J usage is TRBJ1-2; 8 positions match TRBD1. Trimming took 4 bases from V and 2 from J; bases not matched to a gene: 3. This CDR3 is 14 amino acids long. The germline V gene encodes CDR1 LGHDT and CDR2 YNNKEL (reference sequence). The CDR3 DNA reads as TGTGCCAGCAGCCCCAGGGGGCAGAACTATGGCTACACCTTC. Protein product: CASSPRGQNYGYTF.

This clonotype was recorded at least ten times. The gene calls are TRBV27 and TRBJ2-7; either TRBD1 or TRBD2 may fit D (5 bases each). The CDR3 contains 14 residues. With 4 bases removed from V and 3 bases from J, the gap between germline ends came to 13 bases. Per the germline V gene, CDR1 is MNHEY and CDR2 is SMNVEV (reference sequence). CDR3 sequence reads: CASSSSRDLYEQYF. The CDR3 DNA sequence: TGTGCCAGCAGTTCCTCCCGGGACCTCTACGAGCAGTACTTC.

This clonotype has more than one count but fewer than ten. The rearrangement uses TRBV18 and TRBJ1-1; D is ambiguous. The CDR3 sequence is 13 residues long. Germline CDR1 KGHSH, CDR2 LQKENI. Trimming removed 3 bases from V and 3 bases from J, with 8 bases in between. The CDR3 loop reads CASSPSSDTEAFF. In nucleotides, the CDR3 is TGTGCCAGCTCACCGAGCTCGGACACTGAAGCTTTCTTT. The complete variable domain, with remaining parts taken from reference TRBV18 and TRBJ1-1, reads NAGVMQNPRHLVRRRGQEARLRCSPMKGHSHVYWYRQLPEEGLKFMVYLQKENIIDESGMPKERFSAEFPKEGPSILRIQQVVRGDSAAYFCASSPSSDTEAFFGQGTRLTVV.

This clonotype was counted ten times or more. This chain uses TRBV7-6 with TRBJ2-2; D is undetermined. Germline V CDR1 and CDR2: SGHVS, FNYEAQ. Deletions cut 2 bases from V and 5 bases from J, with 9 bases between. CDR3 length equals 14 residues. CDR3 in DNA: TGTGCCAGCAGCTTATCTCGGGCAACCGGGGAGCTGTTTTTT. Protein: CASSLSRATGELFF.

J is TRBJ2-7 and V is TRBV27; TRBD2 aligns across 9 bases. The trim removed 5 bases at V and 3 bases at J, leaving 8 bases unmatched. Germline-derived CDR1 and CDR2 are MNHEY and SMNVEV (reference sequence). This CDR3 is built from 15 residues. The CDR3 sequence: CASSLGAGGGYEQYF. CDR3 nucleotides: TGTGCCAGCAGTCTAGGAGCGGGAGGCGGCTACGAGCAGTACTTC.

This sequence joins TRBV6-6 and TRBJ1-2, with TRBD1 identical over 7 bases. The V gene's germline CDR1 is MNHNY and CDR2 SVGAGI (reference sequence). This CDR3 has 13 residues. The trim removed 6 bases at V and 4 bases at J, leaving 5 bases unmatched. The CDR3 bases are TGTGCCAGCAGGCCAGGGGGGGGCTATGGCTACACCTTC. Its translation: CASRPGGGYGYTF.

This clonotype was found a few times. V and J are TRBV5-1 and TRBJ2-3, with D possibly TRBD2 on 5 matching bases. The CDR3 sequence is 15 residues long. From germline, CDR1 is SGHRS and CDR2 YFSETQ. The V gene lost 1 base and the J gene lost 1 base, with 10 bases spanning the gap. CDR3 sequence reads: CASSLIRDRTDTQYF. The CDR3, as DNA: TGCGCCAGCAGCTTGATCCGGGATCGCACAGATACGCAGTATTTT.

This clonotype has just a few counts. This chain uses TRBV28 with TRBJ2-7, with 8 bases fitting TRBD1. This CDR3 contains 13 residues. The germline V gene encodes CDR1 MDHEN and CDR2 SYDVKM. With 6 bases clipped from V and 3 bases from J, the junction kept 4 bases outside the gene matches. The CDR3, as DNA: TGTGCCAGCAGAACAGGACAGGGCTACGAGCAGTACTTC. It yields the protein CASRTGQGYEQYF. The full variable domain, its missing parts supplied by reference TRBV28 and TRBJ2-7, is DVKVTQSSRYLVKRTGEKVFLECVQDMDHENMFWYRQDPGLGLRLIYFSYDVKMKEKGDIPEGYSVSREKKERFSLILESASTNQTSMYLCASRTGQGYEQYFGPGTRLTVT.

V gene TRBV20-1 combines with J gene TRBJ1-1; D is perhaps TRBD1 (5 bases). The CDR3 sequence is 15 residues long. From germline, CDR1 is DFQATT and CDR2 SNEGSKA (reference sequence). The ends were cut back, 1 base at V and 3 bases at J, with 15 bases in the middle. The CDR3 sequence is CSARATPTAYTEAFF. CDR3 sequence (DNA): TGCAGTGCTAGAGCGACCCCGACAGCTTACACTGAAGCTTTCTTT.